The present entry profiles one TCR beta chain with its context. This sample is part of a study of blood T cell repertoires in COVID-19. On the study more broadly: Specimens from acute and convalescent COVID-19 originated in the United States, Italy and Spain. Sample material is recorded as cDNA or gDNA derived from T cells, B-cell-depleted T cells, or PBMCs.

Original analysis: Amplification with reference gene primers provided the estimates of nucleated cell counts. Here immunoSEQ multiplex PCR was the method, and the copy in TCRdb shows in-frame clones only, minus some. The V and J calls and clone size are taken from that table; D and trimming were inferred from the DNA. The sample includes some 260,000 clones, more than 70% seen only once; the top ten take 2.1%. Trimming removed 0 bases from V and 5 bases from J; junction bases left unmatched: 9. CDR1 and CDR2 (germline): WNHNN, SYGVQD (reference sequence). The CDR3 has 18 residues. The sequenced sample was peripheral blood. V gene TRBV10-1 combines with J gene TRBJ2-7; 14 bases match TRBD2. The clonotype originates from a woman in her forties who had recovered from COVID-19. CDR3 residues: CASSESTPGLAGDNEQYF. The CDR3 DNA reads as TGCGCCAGCAGTGAGTCAACCCCGGGACTAGCGGGAGATAACGAGCAGTACTTC.